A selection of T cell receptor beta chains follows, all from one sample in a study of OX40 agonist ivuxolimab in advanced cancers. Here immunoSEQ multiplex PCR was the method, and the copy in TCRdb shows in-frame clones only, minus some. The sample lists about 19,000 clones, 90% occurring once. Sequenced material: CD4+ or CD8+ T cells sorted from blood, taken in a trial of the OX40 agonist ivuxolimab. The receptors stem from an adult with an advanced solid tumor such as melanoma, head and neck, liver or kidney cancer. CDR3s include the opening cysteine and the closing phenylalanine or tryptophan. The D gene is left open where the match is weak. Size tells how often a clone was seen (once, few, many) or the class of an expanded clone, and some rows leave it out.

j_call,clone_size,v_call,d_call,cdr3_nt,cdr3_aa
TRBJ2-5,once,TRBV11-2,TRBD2,TGTGCCAGCAGCTCGGGACTAGCGCCTACCCTTCTTCAAGAGACCCAGTACTTC,CASSSGLAPTLLQETQYF
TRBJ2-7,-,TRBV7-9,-,TGTGCCAGCAGTTCCGGGCCCTCTCTGCCCCACGAGCAGTACTTC,CASSSGPSLPHEQYF
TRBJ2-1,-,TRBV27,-,TGTGCCAGCAGTCCAGGACAGACCAGCTCCTACAATGAGCAGTTCTTC,CASSPGQTSSYNEQFF
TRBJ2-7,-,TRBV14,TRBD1,TGTGCCAGCAGCCCGGGACAGGGAGGCTACGAGCAGTACTTC,CASSPGQGGYEQYF
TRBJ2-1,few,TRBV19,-,TGTGCCAGTAGTATGGCACTACCCTACAATGAGCAGTTCTTC,CASSMALPYNEQFF
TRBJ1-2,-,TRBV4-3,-,TGCGCCAGCAGCCGACAAGGAAAGCAGTATGGCTACACCTTC,CASSRQGKQYGYTF
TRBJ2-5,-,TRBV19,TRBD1,TGTGCCAGTAGTACCCCCGCAACCGGGACAGGGGTATTGGAGACCCAGTACTTC,CASSTPATGTGVLETQYF
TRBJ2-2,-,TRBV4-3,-,TGCGCCAGCAGCCAAGGAGTCAGGGGCACCGGGGAGCTGTTTTTT,CASSQGVRGTGELFF
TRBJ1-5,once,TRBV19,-,TGTGCCAGTAGTATTCTTGGGGTAAGGAATCAGCCCCAGCATTTT,CASSILGVRNQPQHF
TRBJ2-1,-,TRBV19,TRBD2,TGTGCCAGTAGTCCGACTAGCCGGAATGAGCAGTTCTTC,CASSPTSRNEQFF
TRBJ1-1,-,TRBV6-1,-,TGTGCCAGCAGCCTCTCGCCCCTGGACACTGAAGCTTTCTTT,CASSLSPLDTEAFF
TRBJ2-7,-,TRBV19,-,TGTGCCAGTGGTTTGACCGGGCTCGGGGAGCAGTACTTC,CASGLTGLGEQYF
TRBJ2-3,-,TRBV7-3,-,TGTGCCAGCAGCTTAAAAGACTGCACAGATACGCAGTATTTT,CASSLKDCTDTQYF
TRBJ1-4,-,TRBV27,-,TGTGCCTGGGGAGGTGAGGCACTCTACGGATACAGAAAACTGTTTTTT,CAWGGEALYGYRKLFF
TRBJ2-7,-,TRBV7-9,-,TGTGCCAGCAGCTTAGGCCCCTTGGGGAGATCCCCCTACGAGCAGTACTTC,CASSLGPLGRSPYEQYF
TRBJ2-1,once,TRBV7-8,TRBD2,TGTGCCAGCAGCTTAGTTCCGGGACTAGCAAGTGAGCAGTTCTTC,CASSLVPGLASEQFF
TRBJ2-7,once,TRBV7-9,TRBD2,TGTGCCAGCAGCTCACTGCTAGCGGGAGCGTACGAGCAGTACTTC,CASSSLLAGAYEQYF
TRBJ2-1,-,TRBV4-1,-,TGCGCCAGCAGCCAATACAATGAGCAGTTCTTC,CASSQYNEQFF
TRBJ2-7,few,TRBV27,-,TGTGCCAGCAGTCCTCTGAGCACCTCTCTTCGGGAGCAGTACTTC,CASSPLSTSLREQYF
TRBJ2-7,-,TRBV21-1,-,TGTGCCAGCAGCAACCTACAGGGATACGAGCAGTACTTC,CASSNLQGYEQYF
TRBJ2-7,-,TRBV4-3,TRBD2,TGCGCCAGCAGCCATTGGACTAGCGGGATGTACGAGCAGTACTTC,CASSHWTSGMYEQYF
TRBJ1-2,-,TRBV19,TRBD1,TGTGCCAGCAGTGTGGGACAGGGAAATGGCTACACCTTC,CASSVGQGNGYTF
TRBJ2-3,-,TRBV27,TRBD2,TGTGCCAGCAGTTTAGTGTCTAGCGGGAGCCCAGATACGCAGTATTTT,CASSLVSSGSPDTQYF
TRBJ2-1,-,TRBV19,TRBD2,TGTGCCAGTAGTCTACTAGCGGGGACCAATGAGCAGTTCTTC,CASSLLAGTNEQFF
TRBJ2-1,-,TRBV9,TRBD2,TGTGCCAGCAGCGTAGGCCGTTACGCTAGCGGGACGTATGAGCAGTTCTTC,CASSVGRYASGTYEQFF
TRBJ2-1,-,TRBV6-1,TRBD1,TGTGCCAGCACCCGACAGGGGATCTACAATGAGCAGTTCTTC,CASTRQGIYNEQFF
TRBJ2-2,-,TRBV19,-,TGTGCCAGTAGTCTAGGGACCACCGGGGAGCTGTTTTTT,CASSLGTTGELFF
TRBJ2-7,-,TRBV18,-,TGTGCCAGCTCACCAAGGGGAGCGAGCTCCTACGAGCAGTACTTC,CASSPRGASSYEQYF
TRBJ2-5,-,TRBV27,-,TGTGCCAGCAGCTCGGGCCAAGAGACCCAGTACTTC,CASSSGQETQYF
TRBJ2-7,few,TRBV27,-,TGTGCCAGCAGTTTATCGGCAGTATACGAGCAGTACTTC,CASSLSAVYEQYF
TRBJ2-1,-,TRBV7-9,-,TGTGCCAGCTTAGGGGGTGACTCCGTTTACAATGAGCAGTTCTTC,CASLGGDSVYNEQFF
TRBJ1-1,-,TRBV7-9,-,TGTGCCAGCAGAACTTCTGGGCGGATTGAAGCTTTCTTT,CASRTSGRIEAFF
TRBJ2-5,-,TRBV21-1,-,TGTGCCAGCAGCAAAGTAGGCCAGTACTTC,CASSKVGQYF
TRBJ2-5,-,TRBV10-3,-,TGTGCCATCAGTGAGGGTGAGACCCAGTACTTC,CAISEGETQYF
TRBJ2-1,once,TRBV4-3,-,TGCGCCAGCAGCCAAGGGGATCACAATGAGCAGTTCTTC,CASSQGDHNEQFF
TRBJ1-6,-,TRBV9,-,TGTGCCAGCAGCGTCAGGGATAATTCACCCCTCCACTTT,CASSVRDNSPLHF
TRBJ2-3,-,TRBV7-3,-,TGTGCCAGCAGCTTAACGCCGGGACGCCCCCGGGACACAGATACGCAGTATTTT,CASSLTPGRPRDTDTQYF
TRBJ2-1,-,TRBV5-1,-,TGCGCCAGCAGCGGCCCTGCAGGTACCTACAATGAGCAGTTCTTC,CASSGPAGTYNEQFF
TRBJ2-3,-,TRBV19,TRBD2,TGTGCCAGTAGTGTACTAGCGACAGATACGCAGTATTTT,CASSVLATDTQYF
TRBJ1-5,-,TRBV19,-,TGTGCCTCCCAGGGGAGCTCCAATCAGCCCCAGCATTTT,CASQGSSNQPQHF